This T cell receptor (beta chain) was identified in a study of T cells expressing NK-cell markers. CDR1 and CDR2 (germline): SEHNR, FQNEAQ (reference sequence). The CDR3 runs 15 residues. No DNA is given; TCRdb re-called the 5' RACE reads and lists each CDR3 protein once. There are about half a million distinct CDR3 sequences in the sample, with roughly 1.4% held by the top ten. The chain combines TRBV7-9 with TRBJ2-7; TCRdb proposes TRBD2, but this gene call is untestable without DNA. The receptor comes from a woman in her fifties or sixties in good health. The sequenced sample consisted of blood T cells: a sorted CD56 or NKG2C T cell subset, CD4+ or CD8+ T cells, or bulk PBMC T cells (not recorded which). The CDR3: CASSIRTSGNYEQYF.